Presented here are 18 T cell receptor beta chains from one specimen sequenced in a study of radiation and T cells in renal cell carcinoma. Produced via immunoSEQ multiplex PCR; TCRdb's table is partial and in-frame only. The sample yields under 20,000 clones, 55% to 80% seen once. The treatment is: 15 Gy SBRT to primary tumor, nephrectomy 4 weeks later. Sequenced material: tumor tissue, taken from a patient whose treatment included radiotherapy and nephrectomy. The receptors come from a woman between 70 and 85 years old with renal cell carcinoma.

The gene calls are TRBV7-6 and TRBJ1-1; the match to TRBD1 covers 7 bases. The V gene end was trimmed by 4 bases and the J gene end by 2 bases; junction bases not matched to a gene: 7. This CDR3 contains 15 residues. Germline assignment: CDR1 SGHVS and CDR2 FNYEAQ. The CDR3 protein is CASSSTTGTNTEAFF. Here the CDR3 DNA reads TGTGCCAGCAGCTCCACGACAGGGACTAACACTGAAGCTTTCTTT.

On this clone: At one end, the junction sequence differs from germline, possibly due to a read error. The chain employs TRBV7-2 and TRBJ1-4; D ambiguous. Germline CDR1 and CDR2: SGHTA and FQGNSA. This CDR3 contains 15 residues. The CDR3 nucleotides are TGTGTCAGCAGCCGCCAGACGGGCTCGAATGAAAAACTGTTTTTT. Translated, it gives CVSSRQTGSNEKLFF.

By share, this clone ranks as medium-sized. V is TRBV27 and J is TRBJ1-3; a weak D match, TRBD1 (5 bases). Germline V CDR1 and CDR2: MNHEY, SMNVEV (reference sequence). Between the trimmed V and J ends, which lost 3 bases and 4 bases, there was a span of 10 bases. The CDR3 covers 14 residues. The CDR3 DNA follows: TGTGCCAGCAGTTTGTCGGGGGTAGGAAACACCATATATTTT. Translating gives CASSLSGVGNTIYF.

This clone was detected only a few times. The J gene is TRBJ1-1, the V gene TRBV6-1; D remains unclear. Germline CDR1 is MNHNS and CDR2 is SASEGT. The ends were cut back, 4 bases at V and 8 bases at J, with 17 bases in the middle. The CDR3 runs to 14 residues. The CDR3: CASSVGVEWSEAFF. CDR3 coding DNA: TGTGCCAGCAGTGTTGGGGTAGAGTGGTCCGAAGCTTTCTTT.

The gene calls are TRBV7-9 and TRBJ2-2; D possibly corresponds to TRBD1 (6 bases). V lost 3 bases and J 0 bases, leaving 14 bases between the germline ends. Germline V gene data show CDR1 as SEHNR and CDR2 as FQNEAQ (reference sequence). CDR3 length: 17 residues. This chain's CDR3 is CASSFRSGGANTGELFF. The CDR3 DNA follows: TGTGCCAGCAGCTTCCGAAGTGGGGGCGCGAACACCGGGGAGCTGTTTTTT.

This sequence joins TRBV28 and TRBJ2-7; D not certain. Germline V gives CDR1 MDHEN, CDR2 SYDVKM. V was trimmed by 4 bases and J by 4 bases, leaving 17 bases between them. The CDR3 runs to 15 residues. The CDR3 nucleotides read TGTGCCAGCAGTTCAAACAGCCCTGGAAGGTACGAGCAGTACTTC. Amino acids: CASSSNSPGRYEQYF.

This chain uses TRBV19 with TRBJ2-5; 9 bases map to TRBD2. CDR1 LNHDA and CDR2 SQIVND come from the germline V gene (reference sequence). CDR3 length: 14 amino acids. After removal of 5 bases from V and 4 bases from J, the junction contained 5 bases not matched to a gene. CDR3 in DNA: TGTGCCAGTAGTTTAGCGGGGGCCCCAGAGACCCAGTACTTC. Encoded protein: CASSLAGAPETQYF.

This chain connects TRBV30 to TRBJ2-5; maybe TRBD2 (5 bases). This CDR3 spans 13 amino acids. In germline, CDR1 is GTSNPN, CDR2 SVGIG (reference sequence). Trimming removed 5 bases from V and 9 bases from J, with 19 bases in between. Written as DNA, the CDR3 is TGTGCCTGGGAATCTGGCACTAGGGCGTCCCAGTACTTC. Translating gives CAWESGTRASQYF.

The chain combines TRBV27 with TRBJ1-1; perhaps TRBD1 as D (5 bases). This CDR3 comprises 15 residues. Germline lookup yields CDR1 MNHEY and CDR2 SMNVEV (reference sequence). V dropped 4 bases and J dropped 3 bases, with 15 bases sitting between them. The CDR3 coding sequence is TGTGCCAGCAGTTCCTTAGGGGCGCGGGACACTGAAGCTTTCTTT. Residues: CASSSLGARDTEAFF.

This clone has more than one count but fewer than ten. The chain uses TRBV10-2 and TRBJ1-1, with TRBD1 matching 12 bases. The germline V gene has CDR1 WSHSY and CDR2 SAAADI. The junction had 2 bases not matched to a gene; V was cut back by 6 bases and J by 0 bases. The CDR3 spans 15 residues. CDR3 nucleotide sequence: TGCGCCAGCAGGGGACAGGGGGCTCTGAACACTGAAGCTTTCTTT. As protein: CASRGQGALNTEAFF.

This clone is large (0.1 to 1%) within its sample. V gene TRBV7-9 combines with J gene TRBJ1-5, with a weak D call TRBD1 (6 bases). Deletions cut 4 bases from V and 3 bases from J, with 10 bases between. CDR3 length: 14 amino acids. Per the germline V gene, CDR1 is SEHNR and CDR2 is FQNEAQ (reference sequence). This CDR3 is CASSSTGTNQPQHF. The CDR3, as DNA: TGTGCCAGCAGCTCCACAGGGACCAATCAGCCCCAGCATTTT.

The V call is TRBV19, the J call TRBJ1-5; 7 nucleotides agree with TRBD1. The CDR3 has 15 residues. Per germline, CDR1 LNHDA and CDR2 SQIVND (reference sequence). The J segment lost 1 base and the V segment lost 7 bases, leaving 7 bases of the junction unmatched. The CDR3 DNA reads TGTGCCAGTAAACTTGACAGGGCGAGCAATCAGCCCCAGCATTTT. It codes for CASKLDRASNQPQHF.

This clone was seen a handful of times. V and J are TRBV28 and TRBJ2-7, with 7 bases fitting TRBD1. With 5 bases clipped from V and 3 bases from J, the junction kept 4 bases outside the gene matches. This CDR3 spans 13 amino acids. Germline lookup yields CDR1 MDHEN and CDR2 SYDVKM. CDR3 in amino acids: CASSEDRIYEQYF. DNA for the CDR3: TGTGCCAGCAGTGAGGACAGGATCTACGAGCAGTACTTC.

The chain couples TRBV4-2 to TRBJ1-1; D unclear. The germline V gene encodes CDR1 LGHNA and CDR2 YNFKEQ. V was trimmed by 1 base and J by 2 bases, leaving 14 bases between them. The CDR3 is 16 residues long. In nucleotides, the CDR3 is TGTGCCAGCAGCCAAGCCGCAGGTGAGGTCAACACTGAAGCTTTCTTT. Translation: CASSQAAGEVNTEAFF.

The V and J genes are TRBV19 and TRBJ1-1; tentative D call: TRBD1 (5 bases). The CDR3 consists of 16 residues. Per the germline V gene, CDR1 is LNHDA and CDR2 is SQIVND (reference sequence). Trimming removed 6 bases from V and 2 bases from J, with 19 bases in between. CDR3 bases: TGTGCCAGTAGGAGACAGCCCCGGGGTGGCAACACTGAAGCTTTCTTT. It codes for CASRRQPRGGNTEAFF.

The gene calls are TRBV19 and TRBJ1-1; no definite D call. The V gene's germline CDR1 is LNHDA and CDR2 SQIVND (reference sequence). Trimming left V 3 bases short and J 3 bases short, with 11 bases between. The CDR3 spans 14 residues. The DNA of the CDR3 is TGTGCCAGTAGTATTAAGGCCGCATACACTGAAGCTTTCTTT. Translated: CASSIKAAYTEAFF.

Written as DNA, the CDR3 is TGTGCCAGCAGCCAACCAAGACACACAGATACGCAGTATTTT. Its protein product is CASSQPRHTDTQYF. This chain connects TRBV14 to TRBJ2-3; D not resolved. Germline V gene sequence: CDR1 SGHDN, CDR2 FVKESK. With 2 bases removed from V and 2 bases from J, the gap between germline ends came to 8 bases. The CDR3 length is 14 residues.

The CDR3 spells CASSGTVFGNTIYF. The CDR3 nucleotides read TGTGCCAGCAGCGGGACAGTGTTTGGAAACACCATATATTTT. The rearrangement uses TRBV7-2 and TRBJ1-3; TRBD1 matches at 7 bases. J was trimmed by 3 bases and V by 5 bases; bases with no gene match: 4. The CDR3 contains 14 residues. In germline, CDR1 is SGHTA, CDR2 FQGNSA.